The 25 T cell receptor beta chains reported below all come from one sample, sequenced in a study of blood T cells in healthy people across ages. A second about 7 to 12 cycle PCR used barcoded and J-beta primers. Each CDR3 protein is one row after TCRdb ran MiXCR on the 5' RACE reads. The sample has around 800,000 distinct CDR3 sequences; about 47% are singletons. Input material: blood. The receptor set was obtained from a man at least 80 years old in good health.

The chain joins TRBV5-1 to TRBJ2-3; no firm D call. CDR3 length equals 14 residues. Germline V gene sequence: CDR1 SGHRS, CDR2 YFSETQ. V shed 3 bases and J shed 4 bases, with 12 bases lying between them. The CDR3: CASSSRWVADTQYF. CDR3 nucleotide sequence: TGCGCCAGCAGCTCTCGGTGGGTTGCAGATACGCAGTATTTT. Complete variable domain (other parts from reference TRBV5-1 and TRBJ2-3): KAGVTQTPRYLIKTRGQQVTLSCSPISGHRSVSWYQQTPGQGLQFLFEYFSETQRNKGNFPGRFSGRQFSNSRSEMNVSTLELGDSALYLCASSSRWVADTQYFGPGTRLTVL.

V and J are TRBV12-3 or TRBV12-4 and TRBJ1-1, with TRBD1 as a possible D gene (5 bases). V was clipped by 0 bases and J by 9 bases, with 8 bases between them. The CDR3 has 12 residues. This CDR3 reads CASSLAPGKAFF. The CDR3 bases are TGTGCCAGCAGTTTAGCGCCAGGGAAAGCTTTCTTT.

This chain uses TRBV24-1 with TRBJ2-3; 12 bases fit TRBD2. Germline CDR1 is KGHDR and CDR2 is SFDVKD. This CDR3 is 16 amino acids long. V gave up 5 bases and J gave up 3 bases; unmatched junction bases: 5. The CDR3 is CATSGLTSGRTDTQYF. CDR3 nucleotide sequence: TGTGCCACCAGTGGCCTGACTAGCGGGAGAACAGATACGCAGTATTTT.

Only a few counts were recorded for this clonotype. J is TRBJ2-5 and V is TRBV6-1; 7 nucleotides match TRBD2. The J segment lost 3 bases and the V segment lost 4 bases, leaving 5 bases of the junction unmatched. Germline V gives CDR1 MNHNS, CDR2 SASEGT. The length of the CDR3 is 14 residues. The CDR3 DNA reads as TGTGCCAGCAGTGTACGGCTAGCGGAAGAGACCCAGTACTTC. Translated: CASSVRLAEETQYF.

The V gene is TRBV20-1, the J gene TRBJ2-4, with D perhaps TRBD2 (5 bases). This CDR3 region has 15 residues. Germline CDR1 reads DFQATT; CDR2 reads SNEGSKA (reference sequence). Trimming cost V 8 bases and J 2 bases, with 19 bases left between them. CDR3 in amino acids: CSTSDGTGTKNIQYF. CDR3 DNA: TGCAGTACCTCGGACGGAACCGGGACCAAAAACATTCAGTACTTC.

V usage is TRBV6-5 and J usage is TRBJ2-6; a weak D match, TRBD1 (7 bases). The CDR3 is 14 amino acids. Per germline, CDR1 MNHEY and CDR2 SVGAGI. Trimming removed 8 bases from V and 2 bases from J, with 10 bases in between. CDR3 in DNA: TGTGCCAGCCAGGGGGGAACTGGGGCCAACGTCCTGACTTTC. It codes for CASQGGTGANVLTF.

The chain joins TRBV7-2 to TRBJ2-1; D gene unclear. Germline CDR1 reads SGHTA; CDR2 reads FQGNSA. This CDR3 has 15 amino acids. Trimming took off 7 bases at V and 2 bases at J, with 15 bases between the two ends. The CDR3 DNA is TGTGCCAGCACTCCCTCGAGTAGCACCTACAATGAGCAGTTCTTC. Residues: CASTPSSSTYNEQFF.

The chain carries TRBV12-3 or TRBV12-4 and TRBJ1-1; no reliable D call. The CDR3 has 15 amino acids. V was cut by 5 bases and J by 4 bases, with 17 bases left in between. The CDR3 region has the DNA TGTGCCAGCAGTCCCCCGGGTCCCCGGAGCACTGAAGCTTTCTTT. It is translated as CASSPPGPRSTEAFF.

This clonotype was seen only a few times. The J gene is TRBJ2-3, the V gene TRBV29-1; TRBD1 is a possible D gene (5 bases). The length of the CDR3 is 11 residues. CDR1 is SQVTM and CDR2 is ANQGSEA in the germline V gene. Trimming pared 4 bases from V and 7 bases from J, leaving 9 bases between. The CDR3 loop is CSVAQGNTQYF. The CDR3 region has the DNA TGCAGCGTTGCTCAGGGAAATACGCAGTATTTT.

The genes are TRBV29-1 and TRBJ1-2, with D hard to call. Trimming removed 3 bases at V and 3 bases at J, with 14 bases between. CDR1 and CDR2 (germline): SQVTM, ANQGSEA. The CDR3 runs to 14 residues. The CDR3 sequence is CSVETGWRDYGYTF. The CDR3 coding sequence is TGCAGCGTTGAGACGGGGTGGCGGGACTATGGCTACACCTTC.

This clonotype was observed at least ten times. V is TRBV4-3 and J is TRBJ2-1; 10 bases align to TRBD2. Germline CDR1 LGHNA, CDR2 YSLEER. There are 19 residues in the CDR3. V lost 0 bases to trimming and J lost 6 bases; unmatched junction nucleotides: 14. The CDR3 protein is CASSQEPPTSGAERNEQFF. Written as DNA, the CDR3 is TGCGCCAGCAGCCAAGAACCCCCCACTAGCGGGGCAGAGCGCAATGAGCAGTTCTTC.

To note about this clonotype: Its ends do not fully match the called genes, so a read error is possible. The V call is TRBV5-1, the J call TRBJ2-5; the match to TRBD2 covers 11 bases. Germline loops: CDR1 SGHRS, CDR2 YFSETQ. The CDR3 loop spans 14 amino acids. The CDR3 loop is CVSSRTSGFETQYF. In DNA, the CDR3 is TGCGTCAGCAGCCGGACTAGCGGGTTCGAGACCCAGTACTTC.

The chain uses TRBV7-2 and TRBJ2-1; D possibly corresponds to TRBD2 (7 bases). With 5 bases removed from V and 0 bases from J, the gap between germline ends came to 23 bases. Looked up from germline, CDR1 is SGHTA and CDR2 is FQGNSA. CDR3 length: 19 residues. The CDR3 spells CASSDRTSRGEASYNEQFF. The CDR3 nucleotides are TGTGCCAGCAGCGACAGGACCTCACGGGGGGAGGCCTCCTACAATGAGCAGTTCTTC.

The J gene is TRBJ2-4, the V gene TRBV5-1; TRBD1 agrees at 9 bases. The CDR3 sequence is 14 residues long. CDR1 is SGHRS and CDR2 is YFSETQ in the germline V gene. Unmatched junction bases numbered 12, after V lost 4 bases and J lost 13 bases. The CDR3 loop reads CASSQPGQGSGQYF. The CDR3 coding sequence is TGCGCCAGCAGCCAACCGGGACAGGGTAGCGGGCAGTACTTC.

This clonotype has at least ten counts. The chain employs TRBV30 and TRBJ2-5; 7 bases map to TRBD1. CDR1 is GTSNPN, CDR2 SVGIG, per germline (reference sequence). The junction had 0 bases not matched to a gene; V was cut back by 0 bases and J by 5 bases. CDR3 length: 12 amino acids. In nucleotides, the CDR3 is TGTGCCTGGAGTGTACAGGGGGAGACCCAGTACTTC. Its protein product is CAWSVQGETQYF.

The table lists this clonotype with a count of one. This chain uses TRBV7-2 with TRBJ2-7; perhaps D is TRBD1 or TRBD2 (5 bases each). The CDR3 is 17 amino acids. In germline, CDR1 is SGHTA, CDR2 FQGNSA. The V end was cut by 11 bases, the J end by 0 bases, with 26 bases between. The DNA of the CDR3 is TGTGCCGGCACCAGCGCCCCCTCAGGGACCGCCTCCTACGAGCAGTACTTC. It specifies CAGTSAPSGTASYEQYF.

This clonotype was found a few times. The V and J genes are TRBV12-3 or TRBV12-4 and TRBJ2-7, with a possible D match to TRBD2 (6 bases). Trimming cost V 7 bases and J 2 bases, with 15 bases left between them. The CDR3 sequence is 14 residues long. The chain's CDR3 is CASKKGDSTYEQYF. CDR3 sequence (DNA): TGTGCCAGCAAAAAAGGGGACTCGACCTACGAGCAGTACTTC.

This clonotype has only a few counts. V gene TRBV20-1 combines with J gene TRBJ2-5; D might be TRBD1 (5 bases). The DNA end is more similar to TRBJ2-7, so the J call may be wrong. The CDR3 spans 13 residues. Germline lookup yields CDR1 DFQATT and CDR2 SNEGSKA (reference sequence). In DNA form, the CDR3 reads TGCAGTGCTAGATATCAGGGTTCCCACGAGCAGTACTTC. This gives the protein CSARYQGSHEQYF.

This rearrangement joins TRBV9 to TRBJ1-6; TRBD1 matches 7 bases. The V gene's germline CDR1 is SGDLS and CDR2 YYNGEE. The trim removed 4 bases at V and 8 bases at J, leaving 6 bases unmatched. This CDR3 has 14 amino acids. The CDR3 protein is CASSRDRVDSPLHF. The CDR3 DNA reads TGTGCCAGCAGCAGAGACAGGGTCGATTCACCCCTCCACTTT.

The chain carries TRBV29-1 and TRBJ2-5; D perhaps matches TRBD2 (6 bases). The DNA end lines up better with TRBJ2-7; the J call may be wrong. Germline lookup yields CDR1 SQVTM and CDR2 ANQGSEA. The CDR3 has 13 amino acids. The CDR3 bases are TGCAGCGTTGGGAGGGGCCCGTTTTACGAGCAGTACTTC. Translating gives CSVGRGPFYEQYF.

This clonotype has a count of ten or more. The chain couples TRBV29-1 to TRBJ2-1; unclear D gene. V was clipped by 6 bases and J by 4 bases, with 10 bases between them. Germline CDR1 SQVTM, CDR2 ANQGSEA. This CDR3 contains 12 residues. The CDR3 nucleotides read TGCAGCGTCGAGATTAGATACAATGAGCAGTTCTTC. Its translation is CSVEIRYNEQFF.

The table lists this clonotype with a few counts. The chain joins TRBV5-6 to TRBJ2-7; possible D gene TRBD1, 5 bases. Trimming stripped 1 base from V and 6 bases from J, with 8 bases between. Germline V lookup: CDR1 SGHDT, CDR2 YYEEEE. There are 12 residues in the CDR3. The CDR3 sequence: CASSLQRGEQYF. In DNA, the CDR3 is TGTGCCAGCAGCTTGCAAAGGGGCGAGCAGTACTTC. The whole variable domain, remainder taken from reference TRBV5-6 and TRBJ2-7, is DAGVTQSPTHLIKTRGQQVTLRCSPKSGHDTVSWYQQALGQGPQFIFQYYEEEERQRGNFPDRFSGHQFPNYSSELNVNALLLGDSALYLCASSLQRGEQYFGPGTRLTVT.

The chain combines TRBV7-2 with TRBJ2-5; unclear D gene. Germline CDR1 SGHTA, CDR2 FQGNSA. CDR3 size: 15 residues. V was pared by 3 bases and J by 2 bases, with 13 bases between. The CDR3 region has the DNA TGTGCCAGCAGCTTGGTCTGGGCGTCTCAAGAGACCCAGTACTTC. It encodes CASSLVWASQETQYF.

The rearrangement links TRBV7-2 to TRBJ2-1; D remains unclear. Trimming shortened V by 6 bases and J by 0 bases, and 9 bases separated the two germline ends. This CDR3 is built from 14 residues. Germline CDR1 SGHTA, CDR2 FQGNSA. In DNA form, the CDR3 reads TGTGCCAGCAGGATGAGTAGCTCCTACAATGAGCAGTTCTTC. This codes for CASRMSSSYNEQFF. The variable domain in full, with the rest retrieved from reference TRBV7-2 and TRBJ2-1, is GAGVSQSPSNKVTEKGKDVELRCDPISGHTALYWYRQSLGQGLEFLIYFQGNSAPDKSGLPSDRFSAERTGGSVSTLTIQRTQQEDSAVYLCASRMSSSYNEQFFGPGTRLTVL.

The chain carries TRBV7-2 and TRBJ2-7; either TRBD1 or TRBD2 may fit D (5 bases each). Germline-derived CDR1 and CDR2 are SGHTA and FQGNSA. V lost 5 bases and J 12 bases, leaving 17 bases between the germline ends. The CDR3 consists of 12 residues. The CDR3 DNA reads as TGTGCCAGCAGCCTCGCCCGGGACGGCCTGTACTTC. Translation: CASSLARDGLYF.